In its sample, the clone carrying this T cell receptor beta chain was seen once. Antigen specificity is unknown. This entry comes from a study of spatial heterogeneity in lung cancer. Overall study results and limits: Higher tumor mutation counts went along with higher counts of expanded intratumoral alpha and beta TCRs.

The time point denotes: sample taken at primary tumor resection. TCRdb ran MiXCR on the 5' RACE reads and lists one entry per CDR3 protein. This sample carries hundreds of distinct CDR3 sequences, about 35% of them seen once, and the ten largest clones take 28%. Looked up from germline, CDR1 is SEHNR and CDR2 is FQNEAQ (reference sequence). Losses at the gene ends were 4 bases for V and 3 bases for J; bases not matched to a gene: 8. This CDR3 contains 16 residues. The chain employs TRBV7-9 and TRBJ2-2, with TRBD2 matching 7 bases. The starting material was lung tumor tissue, obtained at surgery. The sequence was collected from a male donor with early-stage non-small cell lung cancer. The CDR3 region is CASSWAAGRDTGELFF. CDR3 coding DNA: TGTGCCAGCAGCTGGGCAGCAGGGAGGGACACCGGGGAGCTGTTTTTT.